The rows below give T cell receptor beta chains drawn from one sample of a study of cytomegalovirus exposure and HLA in healthy donors. The assay was immunoSEQ multiplex PCR, and TCRdb's table has in-frame clones only and misses some. This sample has tens of thousands of clones; roughly 78% occur once, and the top ten carry 3.5% to 5.5%. Sequences were obtained from PBMCs. These receptors all stem from a middle-aged man in good health and CMV-seronegative. Each CDR3 is given with its conserved first and last residue. The order of the fields is D gene, J gene, V gene, CDR3 DNA, CDR3 protein. D genes are given only for firm matches.

-,TRBJ2-5,TRBV4-2,TGTGCCAGCAGCCGGCGGGTGGAGGAGACCCAGTACTTC,CASSRRVEETQYF
TRBD1,TRBJ2-1,TRBV19,TGTGCCAGTAGTATCCAAAAACAGGGGTCTGAGCAGTTCTTC,CASSIQKQGSEQFF
TRBD2,TRBJ2-5,TRBV4-2,TGTGCCAGCAGCCAAGGGACTAGCGGGGCCCAAGAGACCCAGTACTTC,CASSQGTSGAQETQYF
TRBD1,TRBJ1-5,TRBV19,TGTGCCAGTAACCGACGGGACAGCTACAATCAGCCCCAGCATTTT,CASNRRDSYNQPQHF
TRBD2,TRBJ2-5,TRBV9,TGTGCCAGCAGCGCGGAACTGGCGGGAGGTGAGGAGACCCAGTACTTC,CASSAELAGGEETQYF
TRBD2,TRBJ2-5,TRBV29-1,TGCAGCGTTGAATGGCTAGCGGGAGTTCAAGAGACCCAGTACTTC,CSVEWLAGVQETQYF
-,TRBJ2-3,TRBV9,TGTGCCAGCAGCGTAGAGGGGGTGACAGATACGCAGTATTTT,CASSVEGVTDTQYF
TRBD2,TRBJ2-5,TRBV27,TGTGCCAGCAGTTTAGCGGGAGGCGGAGTTGGGCAAGAGACCCAGTACTTC,CASSLAGGGVGQETQYF
TRBD2,TRBJ2-2,TRBV5-7,TGTGCCAGCAGCCTCCAACTTAAGCGGGAGGGCCCCACCGGGGAGCTGTTTTTT,CASSLQLKREGPTGELFF
-,TRBJ1-4,TRBV14,TGTGCCAGCAGCCAAGATCTGGTGGGTTCGGGAGAAAAACTGTTTTTT,CASSQDLVGSGEKLFF
-,TRBJ2-1,TRBV7-3,TGTGCCAGCAGCTTAACGCCGTTGGAGGAGCAGTTCTTC,CASSLTPLEEQFF